These T cell receptor beta chains were read from a single sample in a study of metastatic and nonmetastatic thyroid tumors. Using MiXCR, TCRdb reanalyzed the PCR reads. The sample lists more than 85,000 clones; over 8.5% were seen once. The sequenced sample consisted of blood. These receptors were taken from a female donor with papillary thyroid cancer or a benign thyroid nodule (not recorded which). Some clones in this sample may be carry-over from other donors' samples. CDR3s leave out the opening cysteine and the closing phenylalanine or tryptophan. Fields, in order: V gene, J gene, CDR3 protein.

v_call: TRBV6-1; j_call: TRBJ1-4; cdr3_aa: ASSYGRGEYEKLF
v_call: TRBV3-1; j_call: TRBJ2-6; cdr3_aa: ASSDRAAGANVLT
v_call: TRBV28; j_call: TRBJ1-2; cdr3_aa: ASTESGGAHGYT
v_call: TRBV13; j_call: TRBJ2-3; cdr3_aa: ASSSSRSYTGTDTQY
v_call: TRBV6-1; j_call: TRBJ1-3; cdr3_aa: ASSETVGKGTGNTIY
v_call: TRBV19; j_call: TRBJ2-1; cdr3_aa: ATNGELNEQF
v_call: TRBV7-7; j_call: TRBJ1-3; cdr3_aa: ASSLGLPSSGNTIY
v_call: TRBV10-2; j_call: TRBJ2-3; cdr3_aa: ASSEFVESTDTQY
v_call: TRBV28; j_call: TRBJ1-5; cdr3_aa: ASSPDLQPQH
v_call: TRBV2; j_call: TRBJ1-4; cdr3_aa: ASRSFVNEKLF
v_call: TRBV3-1; j_call: TRBJ1-1; cdr3_aa: ASSPGTTNTEAF
v_call: TRBV27; j_call: TRBJ1-1; cdr3_aa: ASSPHLYDRQNTEAF
v_call: TRBV6-2/TRBV6-3; j_call: TRBJ2-5; cdr3_aa: ASREQEVADTHY
v_call: TRBV3-1; j_call: TRBJ2-1; cdr3_aa: ASSLGLAGSAQQF
v_call: TRBV10-3; j_call: TRBJ2-1; cdr3_aa: AISDPDGAGGNNEQF
v_call: TRBV6-2/TRBV6-3; j_call: TRBJ1-5; cdr3_aa: ASSYSTNSNQPQH
v_call: TRBV2; j_call: TRBJ1-2; cdr3_aa: ASRIGGEEGYT